The rows below give T cell receptor beta chains drawn from one sample of a study of a mutant IDH1 vaccine in newly diagnosed glioma. For these receptors, no antigen is known. Profiled with immunoSEQ multiplex PCR; TCRdb holds only in-frame clones, not every one. This table holds 56,000 or so clones, more than 70% found once. Sequenced material: PBMCs, taken from a glioma patient whose treatment included an IDH1 peptide vaccine. These receptors came from a middle-aged woman with glioma. Both conserved end residues are part of each CDR3. Fields, in order: V gene, D gene, J gene, clone size, CDR3 protein, CDR3 DNA. D genes are given only for firm matches. Not every row has a clone size; where given, it reads once, few, many or a size class.

>TRBV7-2|-|TRBJ1-3|few
CASSLWGNTIYF
TGTGCCAGCAGCTTATGGGGAAACACCATATATTTT
>TRBV4-3|-|TRBJ1-5|few
CASSQDRGENQPQHF
TGCGCCAGCAGCCAAGATCGTGGGGAAAATCAGCCCCAGCATTTT
>TRBV7-9|-|TRBJ2-2|-
CASSQDRPGELFF
TGTGCCAGCAGCCAGGACAGACCCGGGGAGCTGTTTTTT
>TRBV5-6|-|TRBJ1-5|-
CASSLRGPGGNQPQHF
TGTGCCAGCAGCTTGCGGGGTCCTGGCGGCAATCAGCCCCAGCATTTT
>TRBV9|-|TRBJ2-3|-
CASSVGGSSTDTQYF
TGTGCCAGCAGCGTGGGCGGCTCTAGCACAGATACGCAGTATTTT
>TRBV2|TRBD1|TRBJ2-3|once
CASSRDRGRSDTQYF
TGTGCCAGCAGCCGGGACAGGGGGCGGTCAGATACGCAGTATTTT
>TRBV2|-|TRBJ2-7|-
CASRRSDSYEQYF
TGTGCCAGCAGGAGGTCAGACTCCTACGAGCAGTACTTC
>TRBV29-1|-|TRBJ2-2|-
CSVGNQGGGTGELFF
TGCAGCGTTGGAAATCAGGGTGGAGGCACCGGGGAGCTGTTTTTT
>TRBV5-1|TRBD1|TRBJ1-6|few
CASSLVSGGNSPLHF
TGCGCCAGCAGCTTGGTCTCAGGGGGAAATTCACCCCTCCACTTT
>TRBV6-1|-|TRBJ1-5|-
CASSEAAGSNQPQHF
TGTGCCAGCAGTGAAGCAGCAGGGTCCAATCAGCCCCAGCATTTT
>TRBV4-2|-|TRBJ1-1|-
CASSQDSGGNREAFF
TGTGCCAGCAGCCAAGATTCGGGGGGCAATAGGGAAGCTTTCTTT
>TRBV30|-|TRBJ2-3|-
CAWIRAGTDTQYF
TGTGCCTGGATCAGAGCGGGCACAGATACGCAGTATTTT
>TRBV7-2|TRBD2|TRBJ2-5|-
CASSLVWSSGEQTQYF
TGTGCCAGCAGCTTAGTTTGGTCTAGCGGGGAACAGACCCAGTACTTC
>TRBV19|-|TRBJ1-4|-
CASSTMDIAGEKLFF
TGTGCCAGTAGTACTATGGACATTGCGGGTGAAAAACTGTTTTTT
>TRBV6-6|-|TRBJ1-5|-
CASSYGRDLQPQHF
TGTGCCAGCAGTTATGGACGGGACCTTCAGCCCCAGCATTTT
>TRBV5-1|TRBD1|TRBJ2-5|-
CASSFKGAMGETQYF
TGCGCCAGCAGCTTCAAGGGGGCCATGGGGGAGACCCAGTACTTC
>TRBV2|-|TRBJ1-5|-
CASSVGRLNQPQHF
TGTGCCAGCAGTGTTGGCCGGCTCAATCAGCCCCAGCATTTT
>TRBV2|TRBD1|TRBJ1-3|-
CASSLARDSSGNTIYF
TGTGCCAGCAGTCTCGCACGGGACAGCTCTGGAAACACCATATATTTT
>TRBV6-5|-|TRBJ1-1|-
CASGSNAEAFF
TGTGCCAGCGGGTCGAATGCTGAAGCTTTCTTT
>TRBV4-1|-|TRBJ1-1|-
CASSQNRVGTEAFF
TGCGCCAGCAGCCAAAACAGGGTTGGGACTGAAGCTTTCTTT
>TRBV5-5|-|TRBJ2-2|once
CASIRGVDAGELFF
TGTGCCAGCATCCGAGGGGTCGACGCCGGGGAGCTGTTTTTT
>TRBV9|TRBD2|TRBJ2-3|-
CASSARGGLAGPDTQYF
TGTGCCAGCAGCGCCAGGGGGGGACTAGCAGGACCAGATACGCAGTATTTT
>TRBV14|-|TRBJ1-1|few
CASSHWGGINTEAFF
TGTGCCAGCAGCCACTGGGGGGGAATTAACACTGAAGCTTTCTTT
>TRBV6-1|TRBD1|TRBJ1-3|-
CASTETGRGNTIYF
TGTGCCAGCACTGAGACAGGGAGAGGAAACACCATATATTTT
>TRBV4-1|TRBD1|TRBJ2-7|-
CASSQGTGQGTSSYEQYF
TGCGCCAGCAGCCAGGGCACCGGACAGGGGACGAGCTCCTACGAGCAGTACTTC
>TRBV19|-|TRBJ1-1|few
CASSAGNTEAFF
TGTGCCAGTAGTGCAGGGAACACTGAAGCTTTCTTT
>TRBV7-2|TRBD2|TRBJ2-5|-
CASSLQRGAETQYF
TGTGCCAGCAGCTTACAGCGGGGGGCAGAGACCCAGTACTTC
>TRBV19|-|TRBJ1-1|few
CASSVREVNTEAFF
TGTGCCAGTAGTGTCAGGGAAGTGAACACTGAAGCTTTCTTT
>TRBV15|TRBD1|TRBJ1-4|-
CATSRGGRGIEKLFF
TGTGCCACCAGCAGAGGCGGCAGGGGGATCGAAAAACTGTTTTTT
>TRBV6-5|-|TRBJ2-2|-
CASRARNTGELFF
TGTGCCAGCAGGGCTAGGAACACCGGGGAGCTGTTTTTT
>TRBV2|TRBD1|TRBJ1-5|-
CASSGTGGYQPQHF
TGTGCCAGCAGTGGGACAGGGGGGTATCAGCCCCAGCATTTT
>TRBV2|-|TRBJ2-1|-
CASTEDWAAYNEQFF
TGTGCCAGCACTGAAGACTGGGCCGCCTACAATGAGCAGTTCTTC
>TRBV5-1|-|TRBJ1-2|-
CASSLAYNYGYTF
TGCGCCAGCAGCTTGGCTTACAACTATGGCTACACCTTC
>TRBV19|-|TRBJ1-6|-
CASSIRRRQGEYNSPLHF
TGTGCCAGTAGTATACGGCGCCGCCAGGGAGAGTATAATTCACCCCTCCACTTT
>TRBV4-1|TRBD2|TRBJ2-7|-
CASSPGLADEQYF
TGCGCCAGCAGCCCGGGACTAGCTGACGAGCAGTACTTC
>TRBV7-9|TRBD2|TRBJ2-2|-
CASSLFRGDTGELFF
TGTGCCAGCAGCTTGTTTCGGGGGGACACCGGGGAGCTGTTTTTT
>TRBV5-4|-|TRBJ2-7|once
CASSPASYEQYF
TGTGCCAGCAGCCCAGCATCCTACGAGCAGTACTTC
>TRBV29-1|TRBD1|TRBJ1-3|-
CSVGDRARNTIYF
TGCAGCGTTGGGGACAGGGCTAGAAACACCATATATTTT
>TRBV7-2|TRBD1|TRBJ2-5|-
CASSLDLQGAGETQYF
TGTGCCAGCAGCTTAGACCTACAGGGGGCCGGGGAGACCCAGTACTTC
>TRBV4-3|-|TRBJ1-1|-
CASSQDAVYTEAFF
TGCGCCAGCAGCCAAGATGCGGTTTACACTGAAGCTTTCTTT
>TRBV5-1|-|TRBJ2-7|-
CASSLAGNSYEQYF
TGCGCCAGCAGCTTGGCAGGTAACTCCTACGAGCAGTACTTC
>TRBV9|-|TRBJ1-1|few
CASSVANSMNTEAFF
TGTGCCAGCAGCGTAGCTAATTCCATGAACACTGAAGCTTTCTTT
>TRBV5-1|-|TRBJ1-6|-
CASSPDGEAPLHF
TGCGCCAGCAGCCCGGATGGGGAGGCACCCCTCCACTTT
>TRBV6-5|TRBD2|TRBJ2-2|-
CASSYSAGPNTGELFF
TGTGCCAGCAGTTACTCAGCGGGGCCGAACACCGGGGAGCTGTTTTTT
>TRBV5-6|TRBD1|TRBJ1-5|-
CASSLGVRGHQPQHF
TGTGCCAGCAGCTTGGGGGTCAGGGGGCATCAGCCCCAGCATTTT
>TRBV9|-|TRBJ2-3|-
CASSVSGREPDTQYF
TGTGCCAGCAGCGTAAGTGGGCGCGAGCCAGATACGCAGTATTTT
>TRBV5-6|-|TRBJ1-1|once
CASSFRGKNTEAFF
TGTGCCAGCAGCTTCAGGGGCAAGAACACTGAAGCTTTCTTT
>TRBV18|-|TRBJ1-4|-
CASSPQSGSARKLFF
TGTGCCAGCTCACCACAATCTGGGAGTGCTCGAAAACTGTTTTTT
>TRBV18|-|TRBJ1-4|-
CASSPGLSEKLFF
TGTGCCAGCTCACCAGGGTTGAGTGAAAAACTGTTTTTT
>TRBV2|-|TRBJ2-1|-
CASSQRQNREQFF
TGTGCCAGCAGTCAGAGACAGAATCGGGAGCAGTTCTTC
>TRBV5-1|-|TRBJ1-1|once
CASSSITLDGGTEAFF
TGCGCCAGCAGCTCGATTACCCTCGACGGGGGCACTGAAGCTTTCTTT
>TRBV4-1|-|TRBJ1-4|once
CASSQWAGGTNEKLFF
TGCGCCAGCAGCCAATGGGCGGGGGGTACTAATGAAAAACTGTTTTTT